Listed below are T cell receptor beta chains from one sample, sequenced in a study of blood T cell repertoires in COVID-19. Sequencing used immunoSEQ multiplex PCR; TCRdb keeps in-frame clones, though not all of them. This sample has 200,000 to 300,000 clones, with roughly 90% found just once. The sequenced sample consisted of peripheral blood. These receptors all come from a man aged 25-45 years with active or convalescent COVID-19. CDR3s include the opening cysteine and the closing phenylalanine or tryptophan. Each record gives: D gene, V gene, J gene, clone size, CDR3 protein, CDR3 DNA. The D gene is left open where the match is weak. The size entry is marked missing in some rows and otherwise reads once, few, many or a size class.

.	TRBV7-2	TRBJ1-5	.	CASSPRAGYNQPQHF	TGTGCCAGCAGCCCGAGGGCGGGGTACAATCAGCCCCAGCATTTT
TRBD1	TRBV27	TRBJ2-1	once	CAASGQGTGYNEQFF	TGTGCCGCATCCGGACAGGGTACGGGGTACAATGAGCAGTTCTTC
.	TRBV7-3	TRBJ2-2	.	CASSIDGGAWSGELFF	TGTGCCAGCAGCATAGACGGAGGGGCGTGGTCCGGGGAGCTGTTTTTT
.	TRBV3-1/TRBV3-2	TRBJ1-2	.	CASSQARSQANYGYTF	TGTGCCAGCAGCCAAGCGCGGAGTCAAGCTAACTATGGCTACACCTTC
.	TRBV4-1	TRBJ1-1	.	CASSPSRTAGGTEAFF	TGCGCCAGCAGCCCCTCCCGTACTGCAGGTGGGACTGAAGCTTTCTTT
TRBD1	TRBV12-3/TRBV12-4	TRBJ1-1	medium-sized	CASILGQSEVAFF	TGTGCCAGCATCCTGGGACAGTCTGAAGTAGCTTTCTTT
.	TRBV25-1	TRBJ2-1	.	CASSEAEEQYNEQFF	TGTGCCAGCAGTGAAGCGGAGGAGCAGTACAATGAGCAGTTCTTC
.	TRBV19	TRBJ1-3	.	CASSFLPSTGGNTIYF	TGTGCCAGTAGTTTCCTCCCCTCGACGGGTGGAAACACCATATATTTT
.	TRBV27	TRBJ2-5	.	CASRRTGETQYF	TGTGCCAGCAGAAGGACGGGGGAGACCCAGTACTTC
.	TRBV7-2	TRBJ1-5	.	CASSPGGQPQHF	TGTGCCAGCTCCCCGGGGGGCCAGCCCCAGCATTTT
TRBD1	TRBV4-1	TRBJ2-3	once	CASSQGDRGRTDTQYF	TGCGCCAGCAGCCAAGGGGACAGGGGACGCACAGATACGCAGTATTTT
.	TRBV18	TRBJ1-3	.	CASSPVPGTSDSGNTIYF	TGTGCCAGCTCACCGGTCCCCGGGACATCCGACTCTGGAAACACCATATATTTT
.	TRBV7-2	TRBJ1-6	once	CASSLGGFGYSPLHF	TGTGCCAGCAGCTTGGGGGGGTTCGGGTATTCACCCCTCCACTTT
.	TRBV6-5	TRBJ2-6	few	CASGQISGANVLTF	TGTGCCAGCGGACAGATCTCTGGGGCCAACGTCCTGACTTTC
TRBD2	TRBV7-2	TRBJ2-7	.	CASSFGGGSYEQYF	TGTGCCAGCAGCTTTGGCGGGGGCTCCTACGAGCAGTACTTC
.	TRBV30	TRBJ1-2	.	CAWSVGRDGYTF	TGTGCCTGGAGTGTTGGGCGTGACGGCTACACCTTC
TRBD2	TRBV30	TRBJ2-3	.	CAWSGLAGLADTQYF	TGTGCCTGGAGCGGACTAGCGGGGTTGGCAGATACGCAGTATTTT
TRBD1	TRBV11-2	TRBJ2-3	.	CASSLGQGDIYTQYF	TGTGCCAGCAGCTTAGGACAGGGGGATATCTATACGCAGTATTTT
.	TRBV3-1/TRBV3-2	TRBJ1-1	.	CASSQLWGHTEAFF	TGTGCCAGCAGCCAACTGTGGGGGCACACTGAAGCTTTCTTT
TRBD2	TRBV9	TRBJ2-1	.	CASNYGTSIDEQFF	TGTGCCAGCAACTACGGGACTAGCATTGATGAGCAGTTCTTC
.	TRBV11-2	TRBJ1-6	.	CASSSLARELNSPLHF	TGTGCCAGCAGCTCACTGGCCAGGGAACTGAATTCACCCCTCCACTTT
TRBD2	TRBV6-5	TRBJ2-3	.	CASSYNPSGGTDTQYF	TGTGCCAGCAGTTACAACCCTAGCGGGGGTACAGATACGCAGTATTTT
.	TRBV4-1	TRBJ2-3	.	CASSQAYIGGSTDTQYF	TGCGCCAGCAGCCAAGCTTATATCGGCGGTAGCACAGATACGCAGTATTTT
.	TRBV3-1/TRBV3-2	TRBJ2-2	.	CASSPTPDTGELFF	TGTGCCAGCAGCCCGACACCAGACACCGGGGAGCTGTTTTTT
.	TRBV21-1	TRBJ1-6	.	CASSSRPPSHRKMPLHF	TGTGCCAGCAGTTCGAGGCCACCCTCCCACCGGAAGATGCCCCTCCACTTT
TRBD1	TRBV19	TRBJ2-1	few	CASSFPPRGQTYNEQFF	TGTGCCAGTAGCTTCCCCCCCAGGGGGCAGACCTACAATGAGCAGTTCTTC
TRBD1	TRBV9	TRBJ1-2	.	CASSSNAPDRGYGYTF	TGTGCCAGCAGCTCCAACGCGCCCGACAGGGGCTATGGCTACACCTTC
TRBD2	TRBV11-2	TRBJ2-1	.	CASSLISGGYNEQFF	TGTGCCAGCAGCTTGATTAGCGGGGGCTACAATGAGCAGTTCTTC
TRBD1	TRBV6-5	TRBJ2-3	few	CASSQTGVRDTQYF	TGTGCCAGCAGCCAGACAGGGGTCCGAGATACGCAGTATTTT
TRBD1	TRBV18	TRBJ2-7	.	CASSKGQMAYEQYF	TGTGCCAGCTCAAAGGGACAGATGGCCTACGAGCAGTACTTC
.	TRBV7-9	TRBJ1-2	few	CASSSWTGGYTF	TGTGCCAGCAGCTCGTGGACTGGTGGCTACACCTTC
.	TRBV21-1	TRBJ2-5	.	CASSKVWTDSRETQYF	TGTGCCAGCAGCAAAGTCTGGACAGATTCTCGGGAGACCCAGTACTTC
TRBD1	TRBV5-1	TRBJ2-2	.	CASSGRTGGPTGELFF	TGCGCCAGCAGCGGTCGGACAGGGGGCCCGACCGGGGAGCTGTTTTTT
.	TRBV9	TRBJ1-1	.	CASSVGPQGMNTEAFF	TGTGCCAGCAGCGTAGGGCCCCAGGGGATGAACACTGAAGCTTTCTTT
.	TRBV9	TRBJ2-1	.	CASSVGGDGAYNEQFF	TGTGCCAGCAGCGTAGGTGGAGACGGGGCCTACAATGAGCAGTTCTTC
TRBD2	TRBV3-1/TRBV3-2	TRBJ2-7	.	CASSLGLAGSYEQYF	TGTGCCAGCAGCCTCGGACTAGCTGGTTCCTACGAGCAGTACTTC
.	TRBV19	TRBJ2-7	.	CASSIDGEAYEQYF	TGTGCCAGTAGTATAGATGGGGAGGCCTACGAGCAGTACTTC
TRBD1	TRBV18	TRBJ2-7	.	CASSKDRVAYEQYF	TGTGCCAGCTCCAAAGACAGGGTAGCCTACGAGCAGTACTTC
TRBD2	TRBV7-3	TRBJ2-3	.	CASSPGGSGDTQYF	TGTGCCAGCAGCCCCGGGGGTAGCGGGGATACGCAGTATTTT
TRBD1	TRBV2	TRBJ2-2	once	CASSEVGTVPTGELFF	TGTGCCAGCAGTGAAGTAGGGACAGTCCCCACCGGGGAGCTGTTTTTT
TRBD2	TRBV7-9	TRBJ2-7	.	CASSSAPSGGANEQYF	TGTGCCAGCAGCTCTGCGCCGAGCGGGGGGGCAAACGAGCAGTACTTC
TRBD1	TRBV18	TRBJ1-4	few	CASSSGQGPAEKLFF	TGTGCCAGCTCATCAGGACAGGGGCCTGCCGAAAAACTGTTTTTT
TRBD1	TRBV5-1	TRBJ1-1	few	CASSTGVFNTEAFF	TGCGCCAGCAGCACAGGGGTTTTTAACACTGAAGCTTTCTTT
TRBD1	TRBV28	TRBJ2-1	.	CASSHRDRGLEDNEQFF	TGTGCCAGCAGTCACCGGGACAGGGGGCTAGAAGACAATGAGCAGTTCTTC
.	TRBV12-3/TRBV12-4	TRBJ1-4	.	CASSFRVGEKLFF	TGTGCCAGCAGTTTTCGGGTTGGTGAAAAACTGTTTTTT
.	TRBV10-3	TRBJ1-2	.	CAITAGREGGYTF	TGTGCCATCACCGCCGGGAGGGAAGGTGGCTACACCTTC
.	TRBV15	TRBJ2-2	.	CATSLRTSTGELFF	TGTGCCACCAGCTTGCGCACGTCCACCGGGGAGCTGTTTTTT
.	TRBV10-3	TRBJ1-2	.	CAIREGRGAGGYTF	TGTGCCATCCGGGAGGGTAGGGGGGCAGGTGGCTACACCTTC
.	TRBV2	TRBJ2-7	.	CASTQRRDSYEQYF	TGTGCCAGCACCCAGCGGCGGGACTCCTACGAGCAGTACTTC
.	TRBV5-1	TRBJ2-3	.	CASSLGGGAPDTQYF	TGCGCCAGCAGCTTGGGTGGGGGGGCCCCAGATACGCAGTATTTT
TRBD1	TRBV5-6	TRBJ1-5	.	CASSRDRNQPQHF	TGTGCCAGCAGTCGGGACAGGAATCAGCCCCAGCATTTT
.	TRBV5-1	TRBJ2-3	.	CASSLAPSPTLGTDTQYF	TGCGCCAGCAGCTTGGCGCCTAGCCCTACTTTAGGTACAGATACGCAGTATTTT
.	TRBV5-1	TRBJ2-1	.	CASSRGSAGSSYNEQFF	TGCGCCAGCAGCCGGGGTTCGGCAGGAAGCTCCTACAATGAGCAGTTCTTC
TRBD1	TRBV25-1	TRBJ1-5	.	CASSGQGASNQPQHF	TGTGCCAGCAGTGGACAGGGGGCTAGCAATCAGCCCCAGCATTTT
TRBD2	TRBV19	TRBJ2-7	few	CASSPLAGGSSYEQYF	TGTGCCAGTAGTCCGCTAGCGGGGGGGAGCTCCTACGAGCAGTACTTC
TRBD2	TRBV5-1	TRBJ2-2	.	CASSLVRGGLIGELFF	TGCGCCAGCAGCTTGGTGCGGGGGGGCCTCATCGGGGAGCTGTTTTTT
.	TRBV5-1	TRBJ1-1	.	CASSSYGENTEAFF	TGCGCCAGCAGCTCCTACGGAGAGAACACTGAAGCTTTCTTT
.	TRBV11-2	TRBJ2-7	.	CASTYLTGPGEQYF	TGTGCCAGCACCTACCTTACAGGGCCGGGAGAGCAGTACTTC
.	TRBV6-1	TRBJ1-2	few	CASSEFGPGLPGGYTF	TGTGCCAGCAGTGAATTCGGCCCAGGCTTACCAGGGGGCTACACCTTC
.	TRBV20-1	TRBJ1-2	.	CSASSLGVGGYTF	TGCAGTGCTAGTTCCCTCGGGGTAGGTGGCTACACCTTC